Included here is one TCR beta chain sequence, with context. This clonotype was picked up a small number of times. Its antigen remains undetermined. Base qualities are not at hand, and no much larger clone is one base apart. Libraries were prepared through PCR. The sequencing machine was an Illumina HiSeq 2500. TCR libraries were prepared with molecular barcoding, using unique molecular identifiers to normalize TCRbeta repertoire quantification. Using fastp trimming at Q25 and MiXCR clonotype assembly, TCRdb reanalyzed the public sequencing data and kept in-frame beta chains. All rows with the same CDR3 protein become a single entry with the most common DNA and genes. A total of more than 400,000 distinct CDR3 sequences appear in this sample, roughly 11% of them only once. Clones ranked in the top ten supply about 14% of the sample. What this sample's treatment or condition label stands for: allogeneic hematopoietic cell transplantation with graft depleted of TCRalphabeta T cells and CD19 B cells. The transplant recipients were children given TCRalphabeta/CD19-depleted allogeneic hematopoietic cell grafts.

The data derive from a study of T-cell reconstitution after alpha-beta-depleted transplantation in children (dated by TCRdb to between 2015 and 2016). About the full investigation: Using TCR repertoire profiling, the study followed T-cell immune reconstitution in a quantitative way in children after TCRalphabeta/CD19-depleted allogeneic hematopoietic cell transplantation. What the research found in general, with its limitations: The apparently early recovery of alphabetaT-cell counts about two months after transplant reportedly depended on only several hundred rapidly expanded clones that came from non-depleted graft cells. In some patients, high TCRbeta diversity at day 60 was attributed to recipient T cells and intrathymic progenitors that had survived conditioning. Over subsequent months, a decline in hyperexpanded clone frequencies was noted, and after one year, T-cell counts and TCRbeta diversity were mostly ascribed to newly produced T cells.

Including cysteine and phenylalanine, the CDR3 has 11 amino acids. Only the CDR3 region is kept as DNA, spanning 33 bases read in frame from base 1. A distance of 11 bases separates the germline ends of V and J, which lose 4 bases and 8 bases respectively. CDR1 and CDR2 are read off the germline V gene as SQVTM and ANQGSEA. Specimen: PBMCs, mostly from graft donor cells, collected 180 days after TCRalphabeta/CD19-depleted stem cell transplant. The clonotype comes from a female patient between 2 and 15 years old who had a stem cell transplant for aplastic anemia, so the T cells may come from the graft donor. The receptor chain draws on TRBV29-1 and TRBJ1-2; a weak D assignment points to TRBD1 (5 bases agree). The DNA sequence is TGCAGCGTTGCCAGGGTCGTCGGCTACACCTTC. Translated, it reads CSVARVVGYTF.